This T cell receptor beta chain originates from a study of vaccination effects on CD4 cells after COVID-19. Turning to the study itself: The median interval between the second dose and post-vaccine sampling was 72 days.

The ends were cut back, 3 bases at V and 5 bases at J, with 10 bases in the middle. This CDR3 has 13 residues. Germline loops: CDR1 SNHLY, CDR2 FYNNEI. ViraFEST expansion of antigen-specific CD4+ T cells with viral peptide pools preceded sequencing. After less than twelve days in culture, the CD4+ T cells were isolated. Confirmation by PCR established that the person had SARS-CoV-2 infection between March and December 2020. Participants were given two doses of BNT162b2 or mRNA-1273 vaccine. This clone came up once. Antigen: not known. This table comes from immunoSEQ multiplex PCR, and its TCRdb copy is limited to in-frame clones, with some not included. This sample has under 15,000 clones, with roughly 80% found just once.

The TCR comes from a human donor who had a prior SARS-CoV-2 infection. The chain links TRBV2 to TRBJ2-5; D is unclear. The material sequenced was CD4+ T cells from PBMCs cultured with HCoV-NL63 spike peptides, taken after COVID-19 vaccination. CDR3 DNA sequence: TGTGCCAGCAGTGACGTTGCGAGGGAGACCCAGTACTTC. This translates into CASSDVARETQYF.